These T cell receptor beta chains were read from a single sample in a study of human T cells and chemical hapten exposure. Each CDR3 protein is one row after TCRdb ran MiXCR on the RACE reads. This table holds 120,000 or so distinct CDR3 sequences, roughly 10% found once. The input for sequencing was whole blood, taken in connection with sensitization to the hapten diphenylcyclopropenone (DPC). The receptor set was obtained from a woman aged 50 to 60 with alopecia areata. Some clones in this sample may be carry-over from other donors' samples. The CDR3 runs from the conserved cysteine through the conserved F or W. Fields, in order: J gene, D gene, V gene, clone size, CDR3 DNA, CDR3 protein. The D gene is left open where the match is weak. A row's size may be missing; if present it is once, few, many or a size class.

TRBJ1-6,.,TRBV6-5,few,TGTGCCAGCAGTTACGGCAGCAATTCACCCCTCCACTTT,CASSYGSNSPLHF
TRBJ1-2,.,TRBV6-1,few,TGTGCCAGCAGTGAAAGACAGAACTATGGCTACACCTTC,CASSERQNYGYTF
TRBJ2-2,.,TRBV7-2,.,TGTGCCAGCAGCCCGGACGGTTGGACCGGGGAGCTGTTTTTT,CASSPDGWTGELFF
TRBJ1-2,.,TRBV12-3/TRBV12-4,many,TGTGCCAGCAGGCCCGGCAGGGAGGATGGCTACACCTTC,CASRPGREDGYTF
TRBJ1-1,.,TRBV29-1,.,TGCAGCGTTGAATGGCAGGGTAAAGCTTTCTTT,CSVEWQGKAFF
TRBJ2-7,.,TRBV6-5,few,TGTGCCAGCAGTTACTCCGGGGGTAACTTTCGCGAGCAGTACTTC,CASSYSGGNFREQYF
TRBJ2-4,TRBD1,TRBV2,few,TGTGCCAGCAAGGGACAGGGGTATCTAAGCATTCAGTACTTC,CASKGQGYLSIQYF
TRBJ1-5,.,TRBV9,few,TGTGCCAGTGGTGGGGGAGATAGCAATCAGCCCCAGCATTTT,CASGGGDSNQPQHF
TRBJ2-1,TRBD2,TRBV14,.,TGTGCCAGTTCTTTCACCGGGGGGGGCCGTGGGCAGTTCTTC,CASSFTGGGRGQFF
TRBJ1-3,.,TRBV12-3/TRBV12-4,few,TGTGCCAGCAGTTTTACAATCTCTGGAAACACCATATATTTT,CASSFTISGNTIYF
TRBJ1-5,.,TRBV20-1,few,TGCAGTACAGTCCGGGACGCATGGGGAAGCAATCAGCCCCAGCATTTT,CSTVRDAWGSNQPQHF
TRBJ2-7,.,TRBV10-2,few,TGCGCCAGCAGTGAGTCCAGGTTCTCCTACGAGCAGTACTTC,CASSESRFSYEQYF
TRBJ2-7,.,TRBV11-2,many,TGTGCCAGCAGCCTGGTTATGCAGAGCACCTACGAGCAGTACTTC,CASSLVMQSTYEQYF
TRBJ2-7,.,TRBV20-1,.,TGCAGTGCCCGGGACAAAGCCTACGAGCAGTACTTC,CSARDKAYEQYF
TRBJ1-1,.,TRBV29-1,.,TGCAGCGTTGCAGAGGGGAACACTGAAGCTTTCTTT,CSVAEGNTEAFF
TRBJ2-3,.,TRBV5-1,.,TGCGCCAGCAGCTTGGATGGCCTGGGGAGCGATACGCAGTATTTT,CASSLDGLGSDTQYF
TRBJ2-2,.,TRBV7-2,few,TGTGCCAGCAGTCCCGAGGGGGGCTACACCGGGGAGCTGTTTTTT,CASSPEGGYTGELFF
TRBJ2-6,TRBD2,TRBV11-2,few,TGTGCCAGCAGCTTACTTCGGCTAGCGGGAGGGACTGGGGCCAACGTCCTGACTTTC,CASSLLRLAGGTGANVLTF
TRBJ2-2,.,TRBV24-1,few,TGTGCCACCAGTGACCCCCGGGAGCGCACCGGGGAGCTGTTTTTT,CATSDPRERTGELFF
TRBJ1-6,.,TRBV10-3,few,TGTGCCATTGGTGCGGGGCCTAATTCACCCCTCCACTTT,CAIGAGPNSPLHF
TRBJ2-7,.,TRBV5-1,.,TGCGCCAGCAGCTTGGGGCAGCACTACGAGCAGTACTTC,CASSLGQHYEQYF
TRBJ2-3,TRBD2,TRBV6-5,few,TGTGCCAGCAGTTACTTTGGACTAGCGAGGCCAGATACGCAGTATTTT,CASSYFGLARPDTQYF
TRBJ2-7,.,TRBV7-6,many,TGTGCCAGCAGCTTAGCTTCTCCGGGGTTCTACGAGCAGTACTTC,CASSLASPGFYEQYF
TRBJ1-5,.,TRBV6-1,few,TGTGCCAGCAGTGAGACACCGTATAGCAATCAGCCCCAGCATTTT,CASSETPYSNQPQHF
TRBJ1-5,.,TRBV7-6,few,TGTGCCAGCAGCTTGGGGGCCGGCTCCGGGCAGCCCCAGCATTTT,CASSLGAGSGQPQHF
TRBJ1-4,TRBD1,TRBV27,.,TGTGCCAGCAGTTTAAGGGACAGGAAAAATGAAAAACTGTTTTTT,CASSLRDRKNEKLFF
TRBJ1-5,.,TRBV27,few,TGTGCCAGCACGACAATCCAAGGATTCTATAGCAATCAGCCCCAGCATTTT,CASTTIQGFYSNQPQHF
TRBJ1-1,.,TRBV6-2/TRBV6-3,.,TGTGCCAGCAGTGCCGTCGGGGGCGCGATTGGAGCTTTCTTT,CASSAVGGAIGAFF
TRBJ1-6,.,TRBV12-3/TRBV12-4,.,TGTGCCAGCAGTTCCAGGGAGGGTTCACCCCTCCACTTT,CASSSREGSPLHF
TRBJ1-5,.,TRBV4-1,few,TGCGCCAGCAGCCCGGGGGCAGGTAATCAGCCCCAGCATTTT,CASSPGAGNQPQHF
TRBJ1-1,.,TRBV20-1,few,TGCAGTGTCCAGCCGGGACTGGGTTCTCGGGGGACTGAAGCTTTCTTT,CSVQPGLGSRGTEAFF
TRBJ2-5,TRBD2,TRBV5-1,.,TGCGCCAGCAGCCCTGGGTGGACTAGCGGAGAGACCCAGTACTTC,CASSPGWTSGETQYF
TRBJ2-7,TRBD2,TRBV7-2,many,TGTGCCAGCAGCCTCGGACTAGCGGGCCGTTCCTACGAGCAGTACTTC,CASSLGLAGRSYEQYF
TRBJ2-5,.,TRBV20-1,few,TGCAGTGCCTCCGGTACCACGAACCAAGAGACCCAGTACTTC,CSASGTTNQETQYF
TRBJ2-4,.,TRBV30,.,TGTGCCTGGAGTGTGGTAGCGGAAAACATTCAGTACTTC,CAWSVVAENIQYF
TRBJ2-7,.,TRBV20-1,many,TGCAGTGCTAGAGCCACTCGCTCCTACGAGCAGTACTTC,CSARATRSYEQYF
TRBJ2-1,TRBD2,TRBV6-1,.,TGTGCCAGCACCTCTCTAGCGGGAGGCAATGAGCAGTTCTTC,CASTSLAGGNEQFF
TRBJ2-2,.,TRBV29-1,many,TGCAGCGTTGGAGGGCAGGGTATGACCGGGGAGCTGTTTTTT,CSVGGQGMTGELFF
TRBJ1-2,.,TRBV29-1,few,TGCAGCGTTGGCAGGGTGGTTGGCTACACCTTC,CSVGRVVGYTF
TRBJ1-3,TRBD1,TRBV29-1,.,TGCAGCGTTGTTCAGGGGGCGCGGAAGGCTGGAAACACCATATATTTT,CSVVQGARKAGNTIYF
TRBJ2-7,TRBD2,TRBV5-1,few,TGCGCCAGCAGCTTCGGGACTAGTTCCTACGAGCAGTACTTC,CASSFGTSSYEQYF
TRBJ2-3,TRBD2,TRBV10-3,once,TGTGCCATCAGTAGCGGGAGGACGGGAGATACGCAGTATTTT,CAISSGRTGDTQYF
TRBJ2-1,.,TRBV20-1,few,TGCAGTGCTCCCCAATACAATGAGCAGTTCTTC,CSAPQYNEQFF
TRBJ1-6,TRBD1,TRBV13,.,TGTGCCAGCAGCGTTGGACAGGGTGTTTCACCCCTCCACTTT,CASSVGQGVSPLHF
TRBJ2-3,TRBD2,TRBV20-1,few,TGCAGTGCTAGGACTAGCGGGGGGGCGGCAGATACGCAGTATTTT,CSARTSGGAADTQYF
TRBJ2-5,.,TRBV3-1,.,TGTGCCAGCAAGAAAGGGCAAGAGACCCAGTACTTC,CASKKGQETQYF
TRBJ2-3,.,TRBV11-2,many,TGTGCCAGCAGCTTAGCAGTCCGCACAGATACGCAGTATTTT,CASSLAVRTDTQYF
TRBJ1-4,.,TRBV10-2,many,TGCGCCAGCAGTGAGGGTGAAAAACTGTTTTTT,CASSEGEKLFF
TRBJ2-3,.,TRBV29-1,many,TGCAGCCCAGGGACGGTGGCGGATACGCAGTATTTT,CSPGTVADTQYF
TRBJ2-3,.,TRBV14,few,TGTGCCAGCAGCCAAGATCTATTGGCGTTTGATACGCAGTATTTT,CASSQDLLAFDTQYF
TRBJ2-4,TRBD1,TRBV4-1,few,TGCGCCAGCAGCCAAGAGGGACAGGGGGCTTCCAAAAACATTCAGTACTTC,CASSQEGQGASKNIQYF
TRBJ1-4,TRBD1,TRBV2,.,TGTGCCAGCAGTGAAGGGGGACAGAAGAATGAAAAACTGTTTTTT,CASSEGGQKNEKLFF
TRBJ2-3,.,TRBV27,few,TGTGCCAGCAGTTTAGGCGGACTAAGTACAGATACGCAGTATTTT,CASSLGGLSTDTQYF
TRBJ2-4,TRBD1,TRBV6-2/TRBV6-3,.,TGTGCCAGTCTCGGGACAGGGGAAAACATTCAGTACTTC,CASLGTGENIQYF
TRBJ2-5,.,TRBV7-9,many,TGTGCCAGCAGTCAACAAGGAGAGACCCAGTACTTC,CASSQQGETQYF